The text below deals with one T cell receptor (beta chain). The antigen it binds to is not known. No much larger clone is present one base from it, and per-base qualities are unavailable. This specimen comes from a study of early stage breast cancer tumors (dated by TCRdb to the late 2010s). In terms of the full investigation: Of the 15 to 20 invasive breast tumors, more than 9 were found to be estrogen receptor-positive, progesterone receptor-positive and HER2-negative. About 65% of the 12 ER+/PR+/HER2- tumors were invasive ductal carcinomas, while the other four were invasive lobular carcinomas. The average read coverage per sample was roughly 10-fold. A total of 2.7 million or so templates, representing some 1.2 million unique clonotypes, were detected across all samples.

Each sample was amplified in two independent genomic DNA replicates, using approximately 0.5 ug for blood and around 1.6 ug for tumor or normal breast. Following the manufacturer's instructions, the ImmunoSeq Intro kit was used to carry out TCRB sequencing on genomic DNA. The multiplex PCR ran for roughly 31 cycles using proprietary primers and spike-in control sequences for absolute quantification. An 87-bp fragment spanning the CDR3 and flanking V and J genes was sequenced with single-end 150-bp reads. Each lane of an Illumina MiSeq using version 3.0 chemistry carried seven multiplexed samples, with two replicates per sample. The original pipeline was this. Raw data were processed by the vendor's proprietary pipeline, with both replicates merged into one result per sample. Clonotypes were defined as productive rearrangements sharing the V-gene family, CDR3 amino acid sequence and J-gene segment. To compute clonality, the normalized Shannon entropy (Pielou evenness) of TCRB abundances was subtracted from 1. T cell density was estimated as total templates divided by the number of input cells, with the number of input cells inferred from the DNA input amount. Recon, run with its default parameters, was used to estimate overall repertoire diversity and clonality. Tumor-enriched clonotypes were defined as having over 0.1% abundance in tumor and at least 32-fold higher abundance than in normal breast. TCRdb obtained this table from immuneACCESS and retained in-frame rearrangements with V and J assigned. These tables miss some clones; where compared with another copy, unresolved V genes account for less than half of the shortfall, and the remainder is unexplained. That table furnishes V, J and clone size, whereas the DNA furnished D and trimming. In this sample the table shows 25,000 to 30,000 clones, under 60% of which occur a single time. The ten largest clones capture 7.5% to 9.5% of the sample.

Trimming costs V 6 bases and J 5 bases, and their ends lie 10 bases apart. The germline V gene provides CDR1 KGHSH and CDR2 LQKENI. The CDR3 covers 12 residues, taking in both the cysteine and the phenylalanine. This entry keeps only the CDR3 DNA: 36 bases, framed from base 1. About 19-55 mg of tumor tissue was diced and typically yielded more than 2.5 ug of DNA. The study profiled bulk TCR beta-chain repertoires in matched peripheral blood, tumor and adjacent normal breast tissue taken from approximately 15 patients with early-stage breast cancer. Following resection, visually identified tumor tissue was excised and transferred into prechilled RNAlater. Using a TissueLyser II, 20-50 mg of tumor tissue was diced and homogenized in RLTplus buffer with beta-mercaptoethanol and antifoaming agent. The Qiagen AllPrep DNA/RNA Mini kit was used to extract genomic DNA. The investigation overall reported the following: Bulk genomic DNA sequencing of unsorted cells missed chain pairing and functional markers such as CD4, CD8 and FOXP3. Repertoires from blood and normal breast were more alike than repertoires from blood and tumor, and in about 90% of the 16 patients, comparing each tissue with blood separated tumor from normal. Analysis by tumor subtype was prevented by the small cohort size. Enriched TCRB sequences shared across patients were found to be mostly commonly generated sequences that were unlikely to play an important role in the tumor microenvironment. Compared with adjacent normal breast tissue, tumors had higher clonality and roughly 2.5-fold greater T cell density.

The receptor was isolated from a person aged 45 to 59 with breast cancer. The chain is encoded by TRBV18 joined to TRBJ1-2; no D gene can be assigned with confidence. Source material: breast tumor tissue. The CDR3 corresponds to CASSLDLYGYTF. The sequence in DNA is TGTGCCAGCTCCTTGGACCTATATGGCTACACCTTC.